This T cell receptor beta chain was recovered during a study of blood T cells in healthy people across ages. The CDR3 totals 14 residues. Germline loops: CDR1 SGDLS, CDR2 YYNGEE. Trimming at V came to 0 bases and at J to 6 bases, leaving 5 bases not matched to a gene. Primed by a sample-barcoded 5' primer and a J-beta primer mix, a second PCR proceeded for about 6 to 12 cycles. A single record per CDR3 protein comes from TCRdb applying MiXCR to the 5' RACE reads. The sample yields 1.5 million to 2 million distinct CDR3 sequences, 28% seen once. Healthy Caucasians from Russia aged about 6 to 100 served as donors. Whole-study results and caveats: The recorded TCR beta diversity per million T cells decreased in a roughly linear manner with age. Donor CMV infection status was unknown, possibly confounding age-related changes in expanded clonotypes.

This clonotype came up a few times. The antigen is undetermined. The receptor comes from a woman younger than 45 in good health. The chain couples TRBV9 to TRBJ1-1; 7 positions agree with TRBD1. Sequencing was done on a sample of blood. In DNA form, the CDR3 reads TGTGCCAGCAGCGTAGAACAGGGGCGGTCTGAAGCTTTCTTT. It codes for CASSVEQGRSEAFF. The full variable domain, completed using reference TRBV9 and TRBJ1-1, is DSGVTQTPKHLITATGQRVTLRCSPRSGDLSVYWYQQSLDQGLQFLIQYYNGEERAKGNILERFSAQQFPDLHSELNLSSLELGDSALYFCASSVEQGRSEAFFGQGTRLTVV.